Listed below are T cell receptor beta chains from one sample, sequenced in a study of T cell repertoires in cytomegalovirus infection. TCRdb itself ran the reads through MiXCR, one entry per CDR3 protein. The sample records about 500,000 distinct CDR3 sequences, more than 30% being singletons. Their antigens are not known. Sequenced material: cultured PBMCs, taken from culture after CMV antigen stimulation. The origin of the receptors is a human donor in good health (CMV status not recorded). Some clones in this sample may be carry-over from other donors' samples. Both conserved end residues are part of each CDR3.

V,CDR3
TRBV6-2/TRBV6-3,CASSSRTSRAGVYEQYF
TRBV5-1,CASSLAVSSGNTIYF
TRBV7-8,CASSLYGKYGYTF
TRBV5-1,CASSLQQLISYNEQFF
TRBV29-1,CSVEDGLADTQYF
TRBV20-1,CSAPRTSGGYEQYF
TRBV19,CASSIGGTGDNYGYTF
TRBV4-3,CASSQDARDEAFF
TRBV4-1,CASSQVHLSLTDTQYF
TRBV7-2,CASSLVGTGFAQAFF
TRBV7-8,CASSLGILAGVYNEQFF
TRBV24-1,CATSDPRQAGINEQFF
TRBV6-2/TRBV6-3,CASSYEGTSNQPQHF
TRBV7-3,CASTTGLAGPNTGELFF
TRBV4-2,CASSQGETDNEKLFF
TRBV7-2,CASSFREEQPQHF
TRBV5-1,CASSIGQFYEQYF
TRBV7-9,CASSFPRAGDTQYF
TRBV7-2,CASSRMWESTIYF
TRBV24-1,CATMTNSAEGGNEQFF
TRBV7-9,CASSVDSGNYGYTF
TRBV11-3,CASSRGGANEQFF
TRBV19,CASSASLAGGGNEQFF
TRBV6-5,CASSYWTGGDVTQYF
TRBV11-1,CASSPIIYGNEQFF